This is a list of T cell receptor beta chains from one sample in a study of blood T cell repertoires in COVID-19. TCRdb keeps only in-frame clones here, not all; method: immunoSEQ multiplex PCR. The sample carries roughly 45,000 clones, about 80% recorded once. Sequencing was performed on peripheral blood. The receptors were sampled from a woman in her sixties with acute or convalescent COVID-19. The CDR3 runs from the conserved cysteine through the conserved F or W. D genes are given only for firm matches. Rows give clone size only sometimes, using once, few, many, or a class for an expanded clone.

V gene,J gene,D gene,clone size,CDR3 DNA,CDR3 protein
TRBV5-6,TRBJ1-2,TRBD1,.,TGTGCCAGCAGCCTACGAGGACAGGAAACGAACTATGGCTACACCTTC,CASSLRGQETNYGYTF
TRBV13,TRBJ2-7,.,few,TGTGCCAGCAGCTTAGAGTTAGGGGAGGCCTACGAGCAGTACTTC,CASSLELGEAYEQYF
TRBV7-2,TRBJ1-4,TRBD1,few,TGTGCCAGCAGCGCCGACAGGGCTGAAAAACTGTTTTTT,CASSADRAEKLFF
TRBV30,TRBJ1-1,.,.,TGTGCCTGGAGTAGGACAGCCCCTTTGGCTTTCTTT,CAWSRTAPLAFF
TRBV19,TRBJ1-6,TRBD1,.,TGTGCCAGTAGTATAAGCAGGGGGAGGCCACCCCTCCACTTT,CASSISRGRPPLHF
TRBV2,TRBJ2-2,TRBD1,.,TGTGCCAGCACAGGACAGGGGGCCGGGGAGCTGTTTTTT,CASTGQGAGELFF
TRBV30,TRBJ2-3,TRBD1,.,TGTGCCTGGGGACAGGGCGGCACAGATACGCAGTATTTT,CAWGQGGTDTQYF
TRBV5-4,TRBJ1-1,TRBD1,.,TGTGCCAGCAGCTCCACGGCCAGGGGGCGGCAAGCTTTCTTT,CASSSTARGRQAFF
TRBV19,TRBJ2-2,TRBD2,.,TGTGCCAGTAGATGGGGACTAGCGGCCGGGGAGCTGTTTTTT,CASRWGLAAGELFF
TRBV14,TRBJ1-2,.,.,TGTGCCAGCAGCCTAACTGTTAGCTATGGCTACACCTTC,CASSLTVSYGYTF
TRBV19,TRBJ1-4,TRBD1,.,TGTGCCAGTGCCACGGACAGGGGTGAAAAACTGTTTTTT,CASATDRGEKLFF
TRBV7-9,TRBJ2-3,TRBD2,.,TGTGCCAGCAGCACGGGACTAGCGGGGATGTCAGATACGCAGTATTTT,CASSTGLAGMSDTQYF
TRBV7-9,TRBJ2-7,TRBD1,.,TGTGCCAGCAGCTTTCGGGACAGCTACGAGCAGTACTTC,CASSFRDSYEQYF
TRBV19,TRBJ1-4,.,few,TGTGCCAGTAGTAAAGGAGCAACTAATGAAAAACTGTTTTTT,CASSKGATNEKLFF
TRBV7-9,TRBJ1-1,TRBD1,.,TGTGCCAGCAGCCAACGGGACAGTGACGGGAACACTGAAGCTTTCTTT,CASSQRDSDGNTEAFF
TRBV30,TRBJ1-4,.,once,TGTGCCTGGAGACGGGACTCGGGAAATGAAAAACTGTTTTTT,CAWRRDSGNEKLFF
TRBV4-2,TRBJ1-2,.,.,TGTGCCAGCAGCCAAGGGATAGGGGTCAACTATGGCTACACCTTC,CASSQGIGVNYGYTF
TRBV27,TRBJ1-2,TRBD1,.,TGTGCCAGCAGAGGGACAGACCCCTATGGCTACACCTTC,CASRGTDPYGYTF
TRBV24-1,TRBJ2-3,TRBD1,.,TGTGCCACCGGAGACAGGGGGCGCGGGACAGATACGCAGTATTTT,CATGDRGRGTDTQYF
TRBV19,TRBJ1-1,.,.,TGTGCCAGTAGTGTCAGGGTGGCAGGCACTGAAGCTTTCTTT,CASSVRVAGTEAFF
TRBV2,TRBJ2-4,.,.,TGTGCCAGCAGATACAGTCTAGCCAAAAACATTCAGTACTTC,CASRYSLAKNIQYF
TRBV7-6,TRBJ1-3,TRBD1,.,TGTGCCAGCAGCTTGTTGGGGCACAGGGGGATTCCTTTCTCTGGAAACACCATATATTTT,CASSLLGHRGIPFSGNTIYF
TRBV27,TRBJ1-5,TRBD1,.,TGTGCCAGCAGTTCCTCCGACAGGGTCGGCAATCAGCCCCAGCATTTT,CASSSSDRVGNQPQHF
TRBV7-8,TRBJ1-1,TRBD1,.,TGTGCCAGCAGCCTCCCGGACAGGGACACTGAAGCTTTCTTT,CASSLPDRDTEAFF
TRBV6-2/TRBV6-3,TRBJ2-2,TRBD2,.,TGTGCCAGCAGTTACTCGTCCCTGCGGGGGGGCCCCGGGGAGCTGTTTTTT,CASSYSSLRGGPGELFF
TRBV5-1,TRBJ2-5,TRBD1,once,TGCGCCAGCAGCTTGGCGGGACAGGGAAAAGAGACCCAGTACTTC,CASSLAGQGKETQYF
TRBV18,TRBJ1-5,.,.,TGTGCCAGCTCACCCTCAGACAATCAGCCCCAGCATTTT,CASSPSDNQPQHF
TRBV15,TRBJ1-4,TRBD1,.,TGTGCCACCAGCAGAGATGGCGGACAGGGTAATGAAAAACTGTTTTTT,CATSRDGGQGNEKLFF
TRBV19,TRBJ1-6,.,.,TGTGCCAGTAGGGACACACCTAATTCACCCCTCCACTTT,CASRDTPNSPLHF
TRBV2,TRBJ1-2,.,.,TGTGCCAGCAGTGCTGACGGGACTCACTATGGCTACACCTTC,CASSADGTHYGYTF
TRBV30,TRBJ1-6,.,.,TGTGCCTGGAGTCCCGGGCCCCGGGGGCCCCTCCACTTT,CAWSPGPRGPLHF
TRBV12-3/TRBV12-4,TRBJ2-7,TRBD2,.,TGTGCCAGCAGCTCGGGACTAGCAAACGAGCAGTACTTC,CASSSGLANEQYF
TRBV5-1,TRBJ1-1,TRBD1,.,TGCGCCAGCAGCTTGGAAGGGGGCGCGAGGGCTGAAGCTTTCTTT,CASSLEGGARAEAFF
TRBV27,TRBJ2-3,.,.,TGTGCCAGCAGTTTGCGCGGGAAGAGGGGCACAGATACGCAGTATTTT,CASSLRGKRGTDTQYF
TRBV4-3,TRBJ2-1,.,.,TGCGCCAGCAGCGCCCGGACAGACCGGCAGTTCTTC,CASSARTDRQFF
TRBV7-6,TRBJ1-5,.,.,TGTGCCAGCAGCCCCCCCGGGAGCACATATAGCAATCAGCCCCAGCATTTT,CASSPPGSTYSNQPQHF
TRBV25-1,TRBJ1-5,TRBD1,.,TGTGCCAGCAGTGCTACAGGGGGCAACCAGCCCCAGCATTTT,CASSATGGNQPQHF
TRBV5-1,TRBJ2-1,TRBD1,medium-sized,TGCGCCAGCAGCACCGGACAGGGGGCGGATGAGCAGTTCTTC,CASSTGQGADEQFF
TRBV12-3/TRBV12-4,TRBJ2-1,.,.,TGTGCCAGCAGTTCTAGACAGGAAAGGGAGTTCTTC,CASSSRQEREFF
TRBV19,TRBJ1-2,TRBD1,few,TGTGCCAGTAGTATAGAAGGGACAGGAATGCGCTACACCTTC,CASSIEGTGMRYTF
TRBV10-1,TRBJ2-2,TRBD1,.,TGCGCCAGCAGTGAAGTTGGACAGGGGAACACCGGGGAGCTGTTTTTT,CASSEVGQGNTGELFF
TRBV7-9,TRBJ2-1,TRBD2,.,TGTGCCAGCAGCCGAGGGACTAGCGGGGCGAATGAGCAGTTCTTC,CASSRGTSGANEQFF
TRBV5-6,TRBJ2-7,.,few,TGTGCCAGCAGCCGGGACACCTTCTCCTACGAGCAGTACTTC,CASSRDTFSYEQYF
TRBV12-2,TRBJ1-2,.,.,TGTGCAAGTCGCTACTCCGGGACTGGGGGAGTAAATGGATATGGCTACACCTTC,CASRYSGTGGVNGYGYTF
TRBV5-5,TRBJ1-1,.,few,TGTGCCAGCAGCCTTCACGATTTAACGAAACAGAAGAACACTGAAGCTTTCTTT,CASSLHDLTKQKNTEAFF
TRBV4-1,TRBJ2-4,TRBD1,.,TGCGCCAGCAGCCCCGGGACAGAAAACATTCAGTACTTC,CASSPGTENIQYF
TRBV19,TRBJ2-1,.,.,TGTGCCAGTAGTATCGGGGGGCTTTACAATGAGCAGTTCTTC,CASSIGGLYNEQFF
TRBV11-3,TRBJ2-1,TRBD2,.,TGTGCCAGCAGCTCCACAGTAGCGGGGGCCGGGAATGAGCAGTTCTTC,CASSSTVAGAGNEQFF
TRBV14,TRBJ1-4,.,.,TGTGCCAGCAGCCAAGGGACAGTTAATGAAAAACTGTTTTTT,CASSQGTVNEKLFF
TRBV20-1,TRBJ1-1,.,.,TGCAGTGCTAGTCTACGACAGACCGAAGCTTTCTTT,CSASLRQTEAFF
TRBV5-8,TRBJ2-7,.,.,TGTGCCAGCAGCCCCGTCGGGTCCTACGAGCAGTACTTC,CASSPVGSYEQYF
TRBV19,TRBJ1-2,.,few,TGTGCCAGTAGTCCCTCGGAGGGGGGGGGCTATGGCTACACCTTC,CASSPSEGGGYGYTF
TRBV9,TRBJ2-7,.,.,TGTGCCAGCAGCGTAGGGCCGGAGGACGAGCAGTACTTC,CASSVGPEDEQYF